The following is a T cell receptor beta chain sequence with its context. Germline CDR1 and CDR2: SGHNT and YENEEA. V shed 2 bases, J shed 4 bases, and the junction held 10 bases outside the gene matches. This CDR3 is 18 amino acids long. Per the original methods: Amplifying reference gene primers gave estimates of nucleated cell counts. Sequenced by immunoSEQ multiplex PCR; TCRdb stores in-frame clones only, minus some. V and J calls and clone size are copied from that table; D and trimming were computed from the DNA. The sample holds about 120,000 clones, 70% to 90% seen once. The sample comes from a study of blood T cell repertoires in COVID-19. In the study overall: Italy, Spain and the United States were the sources of the convalescent and acute COVID-19 samples. T cells, B-cell-depleted T cells, or PBMCs provided the cDNA or gDNA that served as material.

The material sequenced was peripheral blood. The chain has TRBV11-3 and TRBJ2-2; 10 bases line up with TRBD1. The origin of this receptor is a woman in her fifties or sixties with active or convalescent COVID-19. The CDR3 DNA sequence: TGTGCCAGCAGCTTAAGGGGACGGTGGACAGGGGGCACCGGGGAGCTGTTTTTT. Its protein is CASSLRGRWTGGTGELFF.